Each of the 13 T cell receptor beta chains below was sequenced from the same sample in a study of tissue T cells after allogeneic stem cell transplantation. The time point here: mouse harvest day 14 after allogeneic transplant. Each mouse received 10^7 T-cell-depleted marrow cells plus 10^6 splenic CD5+ T cells by tail vein. Profiling relied on immunoSEQ multiplex PCR, and the TCRdb table lists in-frame clones only, not all of them. The repertoire holds almost 7,000 clones, with about 35% as singletons. Sequences were obtained from skin. The receptors derive from a female BALB/c mouse given C57BL/6 T cells with graft-versus-host disease after an allogeneic hematopoietic cell transplant.

On this clone itself: Mouse names are used for the genes. The read finishes 1 residue shy of the CDR3 end, and the germline J gene is used to complete it. The chain has TRBV26 and TRBJ2-5, with 7 bases that match TRBD2. Germline-derived CDR1 and CDR2 are KGHPV and FQNQEV (reference sequence). V shed 3 bases, J shed 3 bases, and the junction held 0 bases outside the gene matches. CDR3 length: 13 residues. CDR3 sequence reads: CASSLWGQDTQYF. CDR3 DNA (partial): TGTGCCAGCAGTCTCTGGGGGCAAGACACCCAGTAC. The whole variable domain, filled in from reference TRBV26 and TRBJ2-5, reads NSKVIQTPRYLVKGQGQKAKMRCIPEKGHPVVFWYQQNKNNEFKFLINFQNQEVLQQIDMTEKRFSAECPSNSPCSLEIQSSEAGDSALYLCASSLWGQDTQYFGPGTRLLVL.

For this clone: All gene names here are mouse names. The read is 1 residue too short to cover the CDR3 end, so that end is filled in from the germline J gene. The J gene is TRBJ1-1, the V gene TRBV3; possible D gene TRBD1, 6 bases. The V end lost 3 bases, the J end lost 2 bases, and 10 bases lay between the germline ends. The CDR3 is 14 amino acids. Germline CDR1 SNHLY, CDR2 FYNGKV (reference sequence). The DNA read from the CDR3 is TGTGCCAGCAGCTTCACAGGGAGCAACACAGAAGTCTTC. Protein product: CASSFTGSNTEVF. Given in full, the CDR3 is CASSFTGSNTEVFF. The full variable domain, rest sourced from reference TRBV3 and TRBJ1-1, is GPKVLQIPSHQIIDMGQMVTLNCDPVSNHLYFYWYKQILGQQMEFLVNFYNGKVMEKSKLFKDQFSVERPDGSYFTLKIQPTALEDSAVYFCASSFTGSNTEVFFGKGTRLTVV.

This clone is categorized as medium-sized. Gene names denote mouse genes. With the read ending 1 residue before the CDR3 end, the germline J gene is used to fill in that end. The chain carries TRBV1 and TRBJ1-3; TRBD1 matches 8 bases. The CDR3 has 14 amino acids. J gave up 4 bases and V 4 bases, and 3 bases lay outside the gene matches. Germline CDR1 reads NSQYPW; CDR2 reads LRSPGD (reference sequence). The CDR3 here is CTCSGRDRGNTLYF. The part of the CDR3 DNA that was read is TGCACCTGCAGTGGCCGGGACAGGGGAAATACGCTCTAT.

Sample share makes this clone medium-sized. Mouse germline and gene names are used. The read ends 1 residue before the CDR3 terminus; that terminus is restored from the germline J gene. J is TRBJ1-3 and V is TRBV26; 7 bases are shared with TRBD1. CDR1 is KGHPV and CDR2 is FQNQEV in the germline V gene (reference sequence). The CDR3 contains 14 residues. Trimming took 6 bases from V and 2 from J; bases not matched to a gene: 4. Partial CDR3 DNA: TGTGCCAGCAGCCCCGACAGGGCTGGAAATACGCTCTAT. It encodes CASSPDRAGNTLY. The whole CDR3 region reads CASSPDRAGNTLYF.

Remarks on this clone: The listed genes are named as in mouse. The read stops 1 residue short of the end of the CDR3; the missing end is completed from the germline J gene. The chain uses TRBV26 and TRBJ1-1; D ambiguous. This CDR3 is built from 13 residues. Germline CDR1 KGHPV, CDR2 FQNQEV (reference sequence). V lost 4 bases to trimming and J lost 0 bases, with 6 bases between them. CDR3 DNA, as far as it was read: TGTGCCAGCAGTCCAGGTGCAAACACAGAAGTCTTC. It translates to CASSPGANTEVF. The complete CDR3 reads CASSPGANTEVFF.

This clone has just a few counts. Mouse germline and gene names are used. The read ends 1 residue shy of where the CDR3 ends; the end is completed using the germline J gene. Other DNA sequences in this specimen translate into the identical CDR3. This chain links TRBV26 with TRBJ1-2; unclear D gene. Germline values: CDR1 KGHPV, CDR2 FQNQEV (reference sequence). The V end was cut by 6 bases, the J end by 0 bases, with 5 bases between. The CDR3 has 12 amino acids. Incomplete CDR3 DNA: TGTGCCAGCAGCCTAACAAACTCCGACTACACC. It is translated as CASSLTNSDYT. The whole CDR3 protein reads CASSLTNSDYTF.

As for this clone: Gene and germline names: mouse. The DNA ends 1 residue before the CDR3 does, and the rest of the CDR3 is filled in from the germline J gene. The chain is built from TRBV26 and TRBJ1-3; 9 nucleotides match TRBD1. V lost 3 bases, J lost 0 bases, and 6 bases stayed unmatched. The CDR3 extends over 17 amino acids. Germline assignment: CDR1 KGHPV and CDR2 FQNQEV (reference sequence). The sequenced part of the CDR3 DNA is TGTGCCAGCAGTCTAGGGACAGGGCCCTATTCTGGAAATACGCTCTAT. It codes for CASSLGTGPYSGNTLY. The CDR3, in full, reads CASSLGTGPYSGNTLYF.

This clone ranks as medium-sized. Mouse germline and gene names are used. The missing CDR3 end, 1 residue past where the read stops, is filled in from the germline J gene. The rearrangement uses TRBV26 and TRBJ2-2; D perhaps matches TRBD2 (6 bases). The CDR3 has 15 residues. In germline, CDR1 is KGHPV, CDR2 FQNQEV (reference sequence). The ends were cut back, 6 bases at V and 4 bases at J, with 15 bases in the middle. CDR3 DNA, as far as it was read: TGTGCCAGCAGCCTGGGGCAGGGAAGCACCGGGCAGCTCTAC. Its protein product is CASSLGQGSTGQLY. The CDR3 in full is CASSLGQGSTGQLYF.

A remark on this clone: The gene names given are mouse names. The read comes to an end 1 residue before the CDR3 does, leaving the germline J gene to fill in the end. The chain is built from TRBV26 and TRBJ2-5; 9 bases agree with TRBD1. The germline V gene encodes CDR1 KGHPV and CDR2 FQNQEV (reference sequence). Trimming took 3 bases from V and 5 from J; bases not matched to a gene: 3. CDR3 length: 14 residues. The sequenced part of the CDR3 DNA is TGTGCCAGCAGTCTCTACAGGGGGCGAGACACCCAGTAC. Encoded protein: CASSLYRGRDTQY. The full-length CDR3 reads as CASSLYRGRDTQYF. The variable domain in full, with the rest retrieved from reference TRBV26 and TRBJ2-5, is NSKVIQTPRYLVKGQGQKAKMRCIPEKGHPVVFWYQQNKNNEFKFLINFQNQEVLQQIDMTEKRFSAECPSNSPCSLEIQSSEAGDSALYLCASSLYRGRDTQYFGPGTRLLVL.

In this sample, this clone turned up once. The germline and genes are mouse ones. The read ends 1 residue shy of where the CDR3 ends; the end is completed using the germline J gene. The chain uses TRBV4 and TRBJ1-6, with D perhaps TRBD1 (6 bases). TRBJ1-6 is treated as an ORF (open reading frame) with a function not yet certain. CDR1 is LGHDT and CDR2 is YNNKQL in the germline V gene (reference sequence). Trimming took off 8 bases at V and 6 bases at J, with 11 bases between the two ends. This CDR3 comprises 13 residues. The CDR3 protein is CASQAGANSPLYF. The covered CDR3 bases are TGTGCCAGCCAAGCGGGGGCTAATTCGCCCCTCTAC.

This clone showed up just a few times. Any gene name here is a mouse gene name. The CDR3 extends 1 residue past the end of the read, so its final part is completed from the germline J gene. The V gene is TRBV2, the J gene TRBJ2-3; the D is unclear. Trimming stripped 0 bases from V and 1 base from J, with 5 bases between. This CDR3 is 14 amino acids long. Germline V gene lookup returns CDR1 LGHNA and CDR2 YSYQKL. This CDR3 is CASSQEDGAETLYF. The covered CDR3 bases are TGTGCCAGCAGCCAAGAAGACGGTGCAGAAACGCTGTAT.

This clone rates as large. These gene names are mouse names. Coverage ceases 1 residue before the CDR3 finishes, and the germline J gene fills in the end. The chain has TRBV29 and TRBJ2-4; possible D gene TRBD1, 6 bases. Germline values: CDR1 MSHET, CDR2 SYDVDS. The CDR3 covers 13 residues. V was cut by 5 bases and J by 3 bases, with 9 bases left in between. The CDR3 sequence: CASSPGHQNTLYF. The sequenced part of the CDR3 DNA is TGTGCTAGCAGTCCGGGACACCAAAACACCTTGTAC.

This clone is medium-sized in the sample. Gene names and germline match the mouse. The CDR3 is cut off 1 residue early in the read; its end comes from the germline J gene. The rearrangement links TRBV16 to TRBJ1-1; TRBD1 agrees at 7 bases. Germline-derived CDR1 and CDR2 are SGHSA and FRNQAP. CDR3 size: 14 residues. V dropped 2 bases and J dropped 0; count of bases not matched to a gene: 0. The CDR3 DNA, read in part, is TGTGCAAGCAGCTTACAGGGGGCAAACACAGAAGTCTTC. Translation gives CASSLQGANTEVF. The whole CDR3 sequence is CASSLQGANTEVFF.